Listed here are 13 T cell receptor beta chains from one sample, sequenced in a study of siplizumab effects on memory and regulatory T cells. Using immunoSEQ multiplex PCR, the repertoire was profiled, and TCRdb retains in-frame clones only, with some absent. This table has approximately 58,000 clones, roughly 93% appearing once. Sequenced: CD8+ T cells sorted from blood. These receptors all come from a human donor in good health.

The chain is built from TRBV19 and TRBJ2-1; maybe TRBD2 (7 bases). CDR1 LNHDA and CDR2 SQIVND come from the germline V gene (reference sequence). Trimming cost V 5 bases and J 2 bases, with 13 bases left between them. The CDR3 spans 15 residues. The CDR3 region has the DNA TGTGCCAGTAGTGGTACGGGGGGCACCTACAATGAGCAGTTCTTC. The encoded protein is CASSGTGGTYNEQFF.

The J gene is TRBJ1-1, the V gene TRBV5-1, with a possible D match to TRBD1 (5 bases). The CDR3 is 14 amino acids. The V end lost 4 bases, the J end lost 3 bases, and 13 bases lay between the germline ends. Germline CDR1 reads SGHRS; CDR2 reads YFSETQ. CDR3 in amino acids: CASSEGLGDTEAFF. In DNA form, the CDR3 reads TGCGCCAGCAGCGAAGGGTTGGGGGACACTGAAGCTTTCTTT.

The V gene is TRBV7-9, the J gene TRBJ1-2; a weak D match, TRBD1 (5 bases). This CDR3 contains 13 residues. The germline CDR1 and CDR2 sequences are SEHNR and FQNEAQ (reference sequence). With 11 bases removed from V and 4 bases from J, the gap between germline ends came to 17 bases. The CDR3 nucleotides are TGTGCCTCTCGTGGGGCTTGGGGCTATGGCTACACCTTC. It encodes CASRGAWGYGYTF. Complete variable domain (other parts from reference TRBV7-9 and TRBJ1-2): DTGVSQNPRHKITKRGQNVTFRCDPISEHNRLYWYRQTLGQGPEFLTYFQNEAQLEKSRLLSDRFSAERPKGSFSTLEIQRTEQGDSAMYLCASRGAWGYGYTFGSGTRLTVV.

This sequence joins TRBV5-4 and TRBJ2-2; D tentatively fits TRBD1 or TRBD2 (5 bases each). CDR1 and CDR2 (germline): SGHNT, YYREEE (reference sequence). The CDR3 covers 14 residues. Trimming stripped 1 base from V and 6 bases from J, with 10 bases between. The CDR3 protein is CASSLSRGPGELFF. The CDR3 DNA reads TGTGCCAGCAGCTTGTCTCGGGGACCCGGGGAGCTGTTTTTT.

This chain joins TRBV7-9 and TRBJ1-4; tentative D call: TRBD1 (5 bases). Trimming pared 4 bases from V and 4 bases from J, leaving 13 bases between. The CDR3 sequence is 15 residues long. CDR1 is SEHNR, CDR2 FQNEAQ, per germline (reference sequence). The CDR3 DNA reads as TGTGCCAGCAGCTCACCGGGGGACGGTAATGAAAAACTGTTTTTT. It is translated as CASSSPGDGNEKLFF.

This clone was detected only once. The V and J genes are TRBV10-3 and TRBJ2-3; 12 bases are shared with TRBD1. From germline, CDR1 is ENHRY and CDR2 SYGVKD. V lost 4 bases and J lost 1; bases outside the gene matches: 3. The CDR3 is made up of 16 amino acids. CDR3 region: CAISGDRGPGTDTQYF. CDR3 in DNA: TGTGCCATCAGTGGGGACAGGGGGCCTGGCACAGATACGCAGTATTTT.

This clone showed up just once. The gene calls are TRBV29-1 and TRBJ2-1, with TRBD2 matching over 12 bases. J lost 0 bases, V lost 7 bases, and 13 bases had no gene match. Germline V gene data show CDR1 as SQVTM and CDR2 as ANQGSEA. The CDR3 consists of 18 residues. Written as DNA, the CDR3 is TGCAGCGGGGTCGACGTACTAGCGGGAGGAAGCTCCTACAATGAGCAGTTCTTC. Encoded protein: CSGVDVLAGGSSYNEQFF.

The chain couples TRBV9 to TRBJ2-7; D uncertain. Trimming cost V 0 bases and J 3 bases, with 22 bases left between them. The CDR3 contains 18 residues. The V gene's germline CDR1 is SGDLS and CDR2 YYNGEE. The CDR3: CASSVGATYASSFYEQYF. CDR3 DNA: TGTGCCAGCAGCGTAGGGGCCACATATGCCTCGTCCTTCTACGAGCAGTACTTC.

The chain links TRBV7-9 to TRBJ1-1; D unclear. V lost 5 bases and J lost 4, with 11 bases in between. The V gene's germline CDR1 is SEHNR and CDR2 FQNEAQ (reference sequence). This CDR3 is 13 amino acids long. The CDR3 is CASSPDTGTEAFF. In nucleotides, the CDR3 is TGTGCCAGCAGCCCCGACACGGGCACTGAAGCTTTCTTT.

The CDR3: CASSLRGADTNTEAFF. DNA for the CDR3: TGTGCCAGCAGTTTACGGGGGGCCGATACGAACACTGAAGCTTTCTTT. The chain couples TRBV28 to TRBJ1-1; possibly TRBD1 for D (6 bases). The V end was cut by 2 bases, the J end by 1 base, with 14 bases between. Germline values: CDR1 MDHEN, CDR2 SYDVKM. This CDR3 has 16 amino acids. Supplemented by reference TRBV28 and TRBJ1-1, the full variable domain reads DVKVTQSSRYLVKRTGEKVFLECVQDMDHENMFWYRQDPGLGLRLIYFSYDVKMKEKGDIPEGYSVSREKKERFSLILESASTNQTSMYLCASSLRGADTNTEAFFGQGTRLTVV.

Details on this clone: Other DNA sequences within the sample encode an identical CDR3. J is TRBJ1-2 and V is TRBV5-1; D not certain. The germline CDR1 and CDR2 sequences are SGHRS and YFSETQ. The CDR3 consists of 13 residues. Trimming cost V 2 bases and J 4 bases, with 9 bases left between them. CDR3 nucleotide sequence: TGCGCCAGCAGCTTAGAGGGCGGCTATGGCTACACCTTC. Translating it yields CASSLEGGYGYTF. Complete variable domain (other parts from reference TRBV5-1 and TRBJ1-2): KAGVTQTPRYLIKTRGQQVTLSCSPISGHRSVSWYQQTPGQGLQFLFEYFSETQRNKGNFPGRFSGRQFSNSRSEMNVSTLELGDSALYLCASSLEGGYGYTFGSGTRLTVV.

J is TRBJ2-5 and V is TRBV7-2; D is perhaps TRBD2 (5 bases). Per germline, CDR1 SGHTA and CDR2 FQGNSA. This CDR3 spans 16 amino acids. V was trimmed by 4 bases and J by 0 bases, leaving 15 bases between them. The CDR3 DNA reads as TGTGCCAGCAGCTCGCCGGATAGCGTTTACCAAGAGACCCAGTACTTC. Amino acid sequence: CASSSPDSVYQETQYF. The complete variable domain, with remaining parts taken from reference TRBV7-2 and TRBJ2-5, reads GAGVSQSPSNKVTEKGKDVELRCDPISGHTALYWYRQSLGQGLEFLIYFQGNSAPDKSGLPSDRFSAERTGGSVSTLTIQRTQQEDSAVYLCASSSPDSVYQETQYFGPGTRLLVL.

Comment on this clone: The sample holds other DNA sequences that translate to the same CDR3. The rearrangement uses TRBV9 and TRBJ2-1; the match to TRBD2 covers 9 bases. With V trimmed by 0 bases and J by 1 base, 2 bases remained unmatched. Germline V CDR1 and CDR2: SGDLS, YYNGEE. The CDR3 totals 16 residues. CDR3 residues: CASSVVAGGSYNEQFF. The DNA for the CDR3 is TGTGCCAGCAGCGTAGTTGCGGGAGGGTCCTACAATGAGCAGTTCTTC.